The next 19 T cell receptor beta chains were all read from a single sample in a study of early T cells in non-severe SARS-CoV-2 infection. TCRdb processed the 5' RACE reads anew with MiXCR; each CDR3 protein has one entry. The data hold 61,000 or so distinct CDR3 sequences, with more than 10% observed a single time. This specimen consisted of whole blood, obtained at baseline. These receptors were obtained from an adult who was a healthcare worker with PCR-confirmed SARS-CoV-2 infection or an uninfected control (not recorded which). The donor label of this sample is uncertain.

This clonotype was seen a few times. The rearrangement joins TRBV24-1 to TRBJ2-3; no definite D call. Trimming stripped 7 bases from V and 8 bases from J, with 12 bases between. CDR1 KGHDR and CDR2 SFDVKD come from the germline V gene. CDR3 length equals 12 residues. Here the CDR3 DNA reads TGTGCCACCAGGGGTGAAGTGGGTACGCAGTATTTT. Its translation is CATRGEVGTQYF.

This chain connects TRBV4-1 to TRBJ1-2; 8 nucleotides match TRBD1. J lost 4 bases, V lost 0 bases, and 4 bases had no gene match. Per the germline V gene, CDR1 is MGHRA and CDR2 is YSYEKL. This CDR3 is built from 15 residues. The CDR3 reads CASSQDTGGSYGYTF. CDR3 nucleotide sequence: TGCGCCAGCAGCCAAGATACAGGGGGGAGCTATGGCTACACCTTC.

This clonotype was counted a few times. CDR3 coding DNA: TGTGCCACCACCCCCCTTAGTGGCTCCTACAATGAGCAGTTCTTC. Amino acid sequence: CATTPLSGSYNEQFF. This chain joins TRBV24-1 and TRBJ2-1; D uncertain. V gave up 8 bases and J gave up 0 bases, with 13 bases separating them. The CDR3 runs to 15 residues. Looked up from germline, CDR1 is KGHDR and CDR2 is SFDVKD.

The CDR3 region is CASSLYGPNYGYTF. CDR3 DNA sequence: TGTGCCAGCAGCTTATACGGCCCTAACTATGGCTACACCTTC. The chain has TRBV7-2 and TRBJ1-2; no reliable D call. Looked up from germline, CDR1 is SGHTA and CDR2 is FQGNSA. The CDR3 length is 14 residues. The V and J ends lost 2 bases and 0 bases respectively, with 7 bases between them. The variable domain in full, completed from reference TRBV7-2 and TRBJ1-2, reads GAGVSQSPSNKVTEKGKDVELRCDPISGHTALYWYRQSLGQGLEFLIYFQGNSAPDKSGLPSDRFSAERTGGSVSTLTIQRTQQEDSAVYLCASSLYGPNYGYTFGSGTRLTVV.

The rearrangement links TRBV6-1 to TRBJ1-1, with D hard to call. The germline gives CDR1 MNHNS, CDR2 SASEGT. This CDR3 is built from 14 residues. V lost 0 bases to trimming and J lost 1 base, with 6 bases between them. The CDR3 nucleotides are TGTGCCAGCAGTGAAGCGCGGGGGAACACTGAAGCTTTCTTT. Its translation is CASSEARGNTEAFF.

V and J are TRBV18 and TRBJ2-1; D is possibly TRBD2 (6 bases). Per germline, CDR1 KGHSH and CDR2 LQKENI. The CDR3 runs 14 residues. Trimming stripped 3 bases from V and 10 bases from J, with 16 bases between. The CDR3 is CASSPTGGVGEQFF. CDR3 sequence (DNA): TGTGCCAGCTCACCCACAGGAGGGGTAGGAGAGCAGTTCTTC.

This clonotype was observed at least ten times. This rearrangement joins TRBV10-2 to TRBJ2-3; D may correspond to TRBD1 or TRBD2 (5 bases each). This CDR3 is built from 16 residues. Germline loops: CDR1 WSHSY, CDR2 SAAADI. With 5 bases removed from V and 2 bases from J, the gap between germline ends came to 17 bases. The CDR3: CASSSRTRLSTDTQYF. CDR3 nucleotides: TGCGCCAGCAGTAGCCGGACAAGACTATCCACAGATACGCAGTATTTT.

There are a few counts of this clonotype. The chain links TRBV3-1 to TRBJ1-3; TRBD1 matches at 9 bases. V shed 3 bases and J 7 bases; nucleotides not matched to a gene: 13. This CDR3 comprises 17 residues. Germline CDR1 LGHDT, CDR2 YNNKEL (reference sequence). The CDR3 sequence is CASSHASQDRGRNTIYF. In nucleotides, the CDR3 is TGTGCCAGCAGCCATGCTTCCCAGGACAGGGGAAGGAACACCATATATTTT.

This clonotype was picked up many times. V usage is TRBV5-6 and J usage is TRBJ2-3; no definite D call. Germline CDR1 is SGHDT and CDR2 is YYEEEE. The CDR3 length is 15 residues. The V end lost 0 bases, the J end lost 2 bases, and 10 bases lay between the germline ends. This CDR3 reads CASSLEVASTDTQYF. In nucleotides, the CDR3 is TGTGCCAGCAGCTTGGAAGTAGCCTCCACAGATACGCAGTATTTT.

J is TRBJ2-5 and V is TRBV3-1; 9 nucleotides align to TRBD2. V lost 6 bases to trimming and J lost 2 bases; unmatched junction nucleotides: 10. The CDR3 is 16 amino acids. Germline V gene lookup returns CDR1 LGHDT and CDR2 YNNKEL (reference sequence). CDR3 nucleotide sequence: TGTGCCAGCAGTGCTGATTTTGCGGGGGGGCAAGAGACCCAGTACTTC. Translation: CASSADFAGGQETQYF.

The chain carries TRBV12-5 and TRBJ1-1, with 7 bases identical to TRBD1. Per the germline V gene, CDR1 is LGHNT and CDR2 is FRNRAP. The CDR3 extends over 13 amino acids. V gave up 7 bases and J gave up 5 bases; unmatched junction bases: 7. CDR3 in amino acids: CASAPDRTTEAFF. As DNA, the CDR3 is TGTGCTAGTGCCCCGGACAGGACTACTGAAGCTTTCTTT.

The chain links TRBV7-9 to TRBJ1-1; D is ambiguous. Trimming removed 0 bases at V and 1 base at J, with 12 bases between. This CDR3 region has 16 residues. Per the germline V gene, CDR1 is SEHNR and CDR2 is FQNEAQ (reference sequence). For the CDR3, the DNA is TGTGCCAGCAGCTTAGCGAATGGTTTTGGGAACACTGAAGCTTTCTTT. Its translation: CASSLANGFGNTEAFF.

V and J are TRBV19 and TRBJ2-3; D is possibly TRBD1 (5 bases). With 6 bases removed from V and 1 base from J, the gap between germline ends came to 11 bases. Looked up from germline, CDR1 is LNHDA and CDR2 is SQIVND (reference sequence). The CDR3 is made up of 14 amino acids. The CDR3 nucleotides are TGTGCCAGTAGCCTTTTGACAGGCACAGATACGCAGTATTTT. Amino acids: CASSLLTGTDTQYF.

This sequence joins TRBV18 and TRBJ2-3; TRBD1 matches at 11 bases. From germline, CDR1 is KGHSH and CDR2 LQKENI. This CDR3 contains 14 residues. V dropped 6 bases and J dropped 4; count of bases not matched to a gene: 3. The CDR3 protein is CASSRTGGSDTQYF. CDR3 nucleotides: TGTGCCAGCTCGAGGACAGGGGGCTCAGATACGCAGTATTTT.

The CDR3 spells CASSLINYGYTF. The CDR3 nucleotides read TGTGCCAGCAGTCTCATCAACTATGGCTACACCTTC. The chain combines TRBV28 with TRBJ1-2; D call uncertain. Germline V CDR1 and CDR2: MDHEN, SYDVKM. The CDR3 covers 12 residues. Trimming cost V 5 bases and J 2 bases, with 6 bases left between them.

The chain joins TRBV6-1 to TRBJ2-7; D is unclear. Germline V gene sequence: CDR1 MNHNS, CDR2 SASEGT. The CDR3 totals 12 residues. The V end was cut by 2 bases, the J end by 5 bases, with 7 bases between. The CDR3 coding sequence is TGTGCCAGCAGTGAAATGTGGGACGAGCAGTACGTC. Protein product: CASSEMWDEQYV.

This clonotype was counted only a few times. The chain recombines TRBV6-2 or TRBV6-3 with TRBJ2-2; no definite D call. This CDR3 region has 14 residues. Trimming stripped 10 bases from V and 6 bases from J, with 18 bases between. Germline CDR1 is MNHEY and CDR2 is SVGEGT. The CDR3 DNA reads as TGTGCCACCGTGACCCCGTTGGCGGCCGGGGAGCTGTTTTTT. It codes for CATVTPLAAGELFF.

CDR3 region: CSARSGGIGETQYF. Written as DNA, the CDR3 is TGCAGTGCTAGGTCAGGGGGCATTGGAGAGACCCAGTACTTC. This chain uses TRBV20-1 with TRBJ2-5, with 8 bases fitting TRBD1. V trimming: 3 bases; J trimming: 4 bases; junction bases outside the gene matches: 7. Germline V gene data show CDR1 as DFQATT and CDR2 as SNEGSKA (reference sequence). CDR3 size: 14 residues.

This clonotype was picked up many times. The chain recombines TRBV3-1 with TRBJ1-1, with a possible D match to TRBD1 (5 bases). Trimming pared 5 bases from V and 1 base from J, leaving 8 bases between. Germline CDR1 is LGHDT and CDR2 is YNNKEL (reference sequence). The CDR3 has 13 residues. The CDR3 DNA sequence: TGTGCCAGCAGCGTGGGACGGAACACTGAAGCTTTCTTT. It encodes CASSVGRNTEAFF. The full variable domain, in which reference TRBV3-1 and TRBJ1-1 provide the parts outside the CDR3, is DTAVSQTPKYLVTQMGNDKSIKCEQNLGHDTMYWYKQDSKKFLKIMFSYNNKELIINETVPNRFSPKSPDKAHLNLHINSLELGDSAVYFCASSVGRNTEAFFGQGTRLTVV.